These 11 T cell receptor beta chains originate from one sample sequenced in a study of blood T cells in healthy people across ages. Combining a sample-barcoded 5' primer with a J-beta primer mix, a second PCR ran for about 7 to 11 cycles. TCRdb called the 5' RACE reads again in MiXCR, with one record for every CDR3 protein. The profile shows approximately 1,000,000 distinct CDR3 sequences, less than 50% of them singletons. The sample was blood. These receptors were obtained from a woman aged 55-75 years in good health.

This clonotype was picked up a small number of times. V gene TRBV27 combines with J gene TRBJ2-4; TRBD2 agrees at 8 bases. The CDR3 contains 14 residues. From germline, CDR1 is MNHEY and CDR2 SMNVEV (reference sequence). V trimming: 7 bases; J trimming: 6 bases; junction bases outside the gene matches: 8. The CDR3 sequence: CASTPGGKVNIQYF. In DNA form, the CDR3 reads TGTGCCAGCACTCCGGGGGGGAAGGTAAACATTCAGTACTTC.

The sample holds a few counts of this clonotype. This sequence joins TRBV3-1 and TRBJ1-2, with D tentatively TRBD1 (6 bases). The CDR3 spans 16 residues. Trimming removed 4 bases at V and 6 bases at J, with 21 bases between. Germline V CDR1 and CDR2: LGHDT, YNNKEL (reference sequence). In DNA form, the CDR3 reads TGTGCCAGCAGCCGAACCCTAGGATCCGGGGGCGATGGCTACACCTTC. Its protein product is CASSRTLGSGGDGYTF.

This clonotype was seen a few times. The V and J genes are TRBV3-1 and TRBJ2-3, with 7 positions matching TRBD2. The germline gives CDR1 LGHDT, CDR2 YNNKEL (reference sequence). This CDR3 is built from 15 residues. V lost 3 bases to trimming and J lost 3 bases; unmatched junction nucleotides: 6. DNA of the CDR3: TGTGCCAGCAGCCATCCCGGGGGGACGACAGATACGCAGTATTTT. Translating it yields CASSHPGGTTDTQYF.

This clonotype was seen more than once but under ten times. The gene calls are TRBV20-1 and TRBJ2-7; D gene unclear. The germline V gene has CDR1 DFQATT and CDR2 SNEGSKA (reference sequence). The CDR3 sequence is 14 residues long. Trimming left V 2 bases short and J 2 bases short, with 13 bases between. The CDR3 protein is CSARMAATPYEQYF. CDR3 bases: TGCAGTGCTAGAATGGCGGCTACACCCTACGAGCAGTACTTC.

The sample holds one count of this clonotype. V is TRBV28 and J is TRBJ2-3; unclear D gene. Germline V gene data show CDR1 as MDHEN and CDR2 as SYDVKM. The CDR3 has 13 residues. Trimming took 8 bases from V and 1 from J, leaving 10 bases between them. Here the CDR3 reads CASVYSGTDTQYF. CDR3 nucleotide sequence: TGTGCCAGCGTATACTCTGGCACAGATACGCAGTATTTT.

The chain employs TRBV21-1 and TRBJ2-1; the D call in the table, TRBD1, was not verified against the DNA. TRBV21-1 is a pseudogene. The CDR3 length is 14 residues. The DNA for the CDR3 is TGTGCCAGCAGACAGGGGGTAACCTACAATGAGCAGTTCTTC. This codes for CASRQGVTYNEQFF.

The V gene is TRBV20-1, the J gene TRBJ2-1; 7 nucleotides line up with TRBD2. The J segment lost 6 bases and the V segment lost 4 bases, leaving 12 bases of the junction unmatched. Germline V CDR1 and CDR2: DFQATT, SNEGSKA (reference sequence). The CDR3 runs 15 residues. CDR3 loop: CSATKSSGDPNEQFF. The CDR3 DNA follows: TGCAGTGCTACTAAGAGCAGCGGGGACCCCAATGAGCAGTTCTTC.

A word on this clonotype: Germline is not matched at one junction end, which may reflect a read error. This sequence joins TRBV29-1 and TRBJ1-1; D not resolved. Germline V gene lookup returns CDR1 SQVTM and CDR2 ANQGSEA. This CDR3 region has 14 residues. The CDR3 reads CGVEDWSRGSEAFF. The CDR3 region has the DNA TGCGGCGTTGAAGATTGGAGTAGAGGGTCTGAAGCTTTCTTT.

The chain recombines TRBV11-2 with TRBJ2-7; D unclear. The CDR3 is made up of 15 amino acids. Germline-derived CDR1 and CDR2 are SGHAT and FQNNGV. The germline V and J ends were trimmed by 3 bases and 2 bases, with 14 bases remaining between them. The CDR3 loop reads CASSFVPPPPYEQYF. In DNA form, the CDR3 reads TGTGCCAGCAGCTTTGTTCCCCCGCCCCCCTACGAGCAGTACTTC.

This clonotype was counted a few times. V is TRBV4-2 and J is TRBJ2-1, with TRBD1 matching 8 bases. Germline-derived CDR1 and CDR2 are LGHNA and YNFKEQ. The CDR3 extends over 15 amino acids. After removal of 0 bases from V and 10 bases from J, the junction contained 8 bases not matched to a gene. CDR3 sequence: CASSQDPRGPIEQFF. CDR3 nucleotides: TGTGCCAGCAGCCAAGACCCCAGGGGGCCAATCGAGCAGTTCTTC.

The genes are TRBV11-2 and TRBJ2-1; D unclear. Germline assignment: CDR1 SGHAT and CDR2 FQNNGV. Trimming stripped 5 bases from V and 12 bases from J, with 20 bases between. The CDR3 runs 14 residues. The CDR3 DNA follows: TGTGCCAGCAGCACAATACGAAGGCAGTCGTGGCAGTTCTTC. Translated, it gives CASSTIRRQSWQFF.